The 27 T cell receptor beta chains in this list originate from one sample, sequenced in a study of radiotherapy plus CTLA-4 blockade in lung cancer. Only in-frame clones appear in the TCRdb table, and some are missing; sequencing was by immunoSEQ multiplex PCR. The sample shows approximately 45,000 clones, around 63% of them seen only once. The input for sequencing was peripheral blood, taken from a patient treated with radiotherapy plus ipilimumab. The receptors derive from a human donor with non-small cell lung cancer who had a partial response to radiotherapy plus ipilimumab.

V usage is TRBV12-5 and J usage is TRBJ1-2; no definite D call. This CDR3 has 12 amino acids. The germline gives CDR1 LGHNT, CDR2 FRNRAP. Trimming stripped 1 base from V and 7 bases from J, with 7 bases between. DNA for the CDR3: TGTGCTAGTGGTTTGGATTCCGGTGGCTACACCTTC. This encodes CASGLDSGGYTF.

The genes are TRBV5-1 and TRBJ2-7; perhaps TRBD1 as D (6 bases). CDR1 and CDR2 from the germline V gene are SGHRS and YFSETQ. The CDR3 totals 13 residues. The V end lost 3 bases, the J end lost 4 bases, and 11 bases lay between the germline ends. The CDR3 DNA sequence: TGCGCCAGCAGCTACGGACAGCTATACGAGCAGTACTTC. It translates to CASSYGQLYEQYF. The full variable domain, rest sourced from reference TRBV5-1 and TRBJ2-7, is KAGVTQTPRYLIKTRGQQVTLSCSPISGHRSVSWYQQTPGQGLQFLFEYFSETQRNKGNFPGRFSGRQFSNSRSEMNVSTLELGDSALYLCASSYGQLYEQYFGPGTRLTVT.

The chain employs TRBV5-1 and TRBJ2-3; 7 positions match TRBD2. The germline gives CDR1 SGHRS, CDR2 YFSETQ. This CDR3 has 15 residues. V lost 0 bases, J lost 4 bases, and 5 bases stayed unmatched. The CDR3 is CASSLAPSGADTQYF. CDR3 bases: TGCGCCAGCAGCTTGGCCCCTAGCGGTGCAGATACGCAGTATTTT.

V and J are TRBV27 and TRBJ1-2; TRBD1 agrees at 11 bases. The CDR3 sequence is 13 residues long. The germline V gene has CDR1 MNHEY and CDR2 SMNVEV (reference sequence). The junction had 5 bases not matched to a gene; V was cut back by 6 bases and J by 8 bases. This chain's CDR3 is CASRDGQGAGYTF. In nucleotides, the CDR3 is TGTGCCAGCAGGGACGGACAGGGGGCGGGCTACACCTTC.

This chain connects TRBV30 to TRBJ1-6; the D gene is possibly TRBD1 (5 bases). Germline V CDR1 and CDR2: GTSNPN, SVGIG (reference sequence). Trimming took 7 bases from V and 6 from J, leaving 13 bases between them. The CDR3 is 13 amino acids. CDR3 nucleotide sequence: TGTGCCTCGAAGGAGGGGCGTAATTCACCCCTCCACTTT. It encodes CASKEGRNSPLHF. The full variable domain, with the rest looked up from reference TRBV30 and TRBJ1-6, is SQTIHQWPATLVQPVGSPLSLECTVEGTSNPNLYWYRQAAGRGLQLLFYSVGIGQISSEVPQNLSASRPQDRQFILSSKKLLLSDSGFYLCASKEGRNSPLHFGNGTRLTVT.

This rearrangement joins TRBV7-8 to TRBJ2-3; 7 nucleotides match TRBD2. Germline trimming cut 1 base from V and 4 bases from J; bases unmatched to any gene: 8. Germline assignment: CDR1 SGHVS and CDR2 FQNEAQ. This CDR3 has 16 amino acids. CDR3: CASSLEAAGRPDTQYF. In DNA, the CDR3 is TGTGCCAGCAGCTTAGAGGCAGCGGGGAGGCCAGATACGCAGTATTTT.

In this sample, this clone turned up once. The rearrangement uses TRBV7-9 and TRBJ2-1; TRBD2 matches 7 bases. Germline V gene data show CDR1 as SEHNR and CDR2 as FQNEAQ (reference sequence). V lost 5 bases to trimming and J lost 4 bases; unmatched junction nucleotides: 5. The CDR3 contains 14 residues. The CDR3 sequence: CASSPGTIYNEQFF. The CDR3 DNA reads TGTGCCAGCAGCCCCGGGACTATTTACAATGAGCAGTTCTTC.

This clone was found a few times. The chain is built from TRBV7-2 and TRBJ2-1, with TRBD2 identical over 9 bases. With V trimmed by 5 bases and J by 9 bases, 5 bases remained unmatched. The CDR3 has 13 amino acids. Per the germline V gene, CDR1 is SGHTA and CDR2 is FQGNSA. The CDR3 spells CASSIGTSSEQFF. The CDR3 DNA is TGTGCCAGCAGCATCGGGACTAGCAGTGAGCAGTTCTTC.

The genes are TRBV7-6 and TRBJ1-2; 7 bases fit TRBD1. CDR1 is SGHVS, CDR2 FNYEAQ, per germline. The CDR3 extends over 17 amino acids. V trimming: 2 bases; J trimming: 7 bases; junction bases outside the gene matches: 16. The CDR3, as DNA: TGTGCCAGCAGCTTAAACCCACCTGAGGCAGGGGGAGTTGGCTACACCTTC. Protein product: CASSLNPPEAGGVGYTF.

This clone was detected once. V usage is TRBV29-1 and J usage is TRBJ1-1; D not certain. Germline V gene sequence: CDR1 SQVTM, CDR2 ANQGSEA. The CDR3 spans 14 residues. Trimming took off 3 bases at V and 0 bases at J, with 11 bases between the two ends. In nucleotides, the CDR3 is TGCAGCGTTGAGGGCCTGCTTATGAACACTGAAGCTTTCTTT. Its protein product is CSVEGLLMNTEAFF.

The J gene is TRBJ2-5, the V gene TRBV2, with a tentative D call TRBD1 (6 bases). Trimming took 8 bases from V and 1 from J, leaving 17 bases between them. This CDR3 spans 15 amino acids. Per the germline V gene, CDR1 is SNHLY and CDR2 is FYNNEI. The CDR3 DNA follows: TGTGCCAGCCGATCTAACAGGGTCGTCCAAGAGACCCAGTACTTC. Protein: CASRSNRVVQETQYF.

CDR3 coding DNA: TGTGCCAGTAGTATAGATTTGTCCGGGTATGAAAAACTGTTTTTT. The encoded protein is CASSIDLSGYEKLFF. The chain employs TRBV19 and TRBJ1-4; no firm D call. CDR3 length equals 15 residues. The V end was cut by 0 bases, the J end by 6 bases, with 11 bases between. Per the germline V gene, CDR1 is LNHDA and CDR2 is SQIVND (reference sequence).

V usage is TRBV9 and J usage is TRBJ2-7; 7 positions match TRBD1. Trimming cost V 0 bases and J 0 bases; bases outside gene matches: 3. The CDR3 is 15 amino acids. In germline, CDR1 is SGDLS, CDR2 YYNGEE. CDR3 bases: TGTGCCAGCAGCGTAGGGGGACAGTTCTCCTACGAGCAGTACTTC. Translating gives CASSVGGQFSYEQYF.

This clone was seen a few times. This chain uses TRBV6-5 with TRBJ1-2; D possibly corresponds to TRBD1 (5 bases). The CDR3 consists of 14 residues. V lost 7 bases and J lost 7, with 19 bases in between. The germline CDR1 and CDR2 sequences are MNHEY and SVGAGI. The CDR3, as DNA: TGTGCCAGCACTCGGGGAGGGGAATATAGTGGCTACACCTTC. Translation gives CASTRGGEYSGYTF.

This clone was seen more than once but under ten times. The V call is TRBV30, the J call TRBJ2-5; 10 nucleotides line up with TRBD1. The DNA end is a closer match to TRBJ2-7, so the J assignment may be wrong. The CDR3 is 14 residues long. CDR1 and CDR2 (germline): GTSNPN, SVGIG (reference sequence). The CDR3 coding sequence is TGTGCCTGGAGTTCCGGGACAGGGGCCTACGAGCAGTACTTC. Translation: CAWSSGTGAYEQYF.

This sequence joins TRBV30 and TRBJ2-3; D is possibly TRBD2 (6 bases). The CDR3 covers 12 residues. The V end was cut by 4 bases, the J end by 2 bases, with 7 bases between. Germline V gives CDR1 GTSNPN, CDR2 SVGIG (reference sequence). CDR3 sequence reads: CAWMRDTDTQYF. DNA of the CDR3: TGTGCCTGGATGCGGGACACAGATACGCAGTATTTT.

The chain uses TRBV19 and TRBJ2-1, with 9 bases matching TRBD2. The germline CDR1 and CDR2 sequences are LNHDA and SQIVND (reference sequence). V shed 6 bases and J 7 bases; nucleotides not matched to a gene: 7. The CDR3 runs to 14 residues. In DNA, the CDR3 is TGTGCCAGTAGAGCTAGCGGGGTTCGGAATGAGCAGTTCTTC. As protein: CASRASGVRNEQFF.

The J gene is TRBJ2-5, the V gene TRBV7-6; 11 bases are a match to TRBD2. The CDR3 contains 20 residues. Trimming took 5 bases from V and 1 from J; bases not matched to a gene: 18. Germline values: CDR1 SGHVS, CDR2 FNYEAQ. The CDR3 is CASSLLIIPTSGELQETQYF. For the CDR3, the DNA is TGTGCCAGCAGCCTCCTCATTATCCCGACTAGCGGGGAACTCCAAGAGACCCAGTACTTC.

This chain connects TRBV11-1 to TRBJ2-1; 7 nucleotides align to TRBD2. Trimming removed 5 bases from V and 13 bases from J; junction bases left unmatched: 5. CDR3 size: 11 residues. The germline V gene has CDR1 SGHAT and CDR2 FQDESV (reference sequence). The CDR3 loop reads CASSPGLVQFF. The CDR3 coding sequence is TGTGCCAGCAGCCCCGGACTAGTTCAGTTCTTC.

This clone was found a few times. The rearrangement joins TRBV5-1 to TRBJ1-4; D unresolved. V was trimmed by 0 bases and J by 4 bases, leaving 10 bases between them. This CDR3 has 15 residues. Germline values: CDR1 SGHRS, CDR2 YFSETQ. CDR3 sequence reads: CASSLAGSGNEKLFF. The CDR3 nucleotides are TGCGCCAGCAGCTTGGCCGGCTCGGGTAATGAAAAACTGTTTTTT.

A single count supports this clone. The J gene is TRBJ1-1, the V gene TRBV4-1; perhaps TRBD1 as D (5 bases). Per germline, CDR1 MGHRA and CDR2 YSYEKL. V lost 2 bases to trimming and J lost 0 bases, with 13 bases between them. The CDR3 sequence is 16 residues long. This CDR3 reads CASSQPLDSMNTEAFF. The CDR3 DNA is TGCGCCAGCAGCCAACCATTAGACAGCATGAACACTGAAGCTTTCTTT.

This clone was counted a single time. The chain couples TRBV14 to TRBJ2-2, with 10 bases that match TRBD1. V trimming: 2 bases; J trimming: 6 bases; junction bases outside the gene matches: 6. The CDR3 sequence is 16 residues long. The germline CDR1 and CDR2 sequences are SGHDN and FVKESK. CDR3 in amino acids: CASSQRTGGGSGELFF. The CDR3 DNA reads TGTGCCAGCAGCCAACGGACAGGGGGGGGCTCCGGGGAGCTGTTTTTT.

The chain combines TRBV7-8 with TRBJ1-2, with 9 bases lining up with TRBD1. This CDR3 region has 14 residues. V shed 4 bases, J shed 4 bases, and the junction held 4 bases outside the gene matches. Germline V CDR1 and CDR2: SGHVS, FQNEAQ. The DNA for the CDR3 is TGTGCCAGCAGCTCCAGACAGGGGGGCTATGGCTACACCTTC. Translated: CASSSRQGGYGYTF.

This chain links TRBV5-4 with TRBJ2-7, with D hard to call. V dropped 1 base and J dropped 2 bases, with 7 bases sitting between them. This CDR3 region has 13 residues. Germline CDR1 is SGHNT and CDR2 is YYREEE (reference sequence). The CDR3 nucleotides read TGTGCCAGCAGCTTGCCAGGTACCTACGAGCAGTACTTC. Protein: CASSLPGTYEQYF. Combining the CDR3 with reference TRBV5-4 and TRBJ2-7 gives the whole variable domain ETGVTQSPTHLIKTRGQQVTLRCSSQSGHNTVSWYQQALGQGPQFIFQYYREEENGRGNFPPRFSGLQFPNYSSELNVNALELDDSALYLCASSLPGTYEQYFGPGTRLTVT.

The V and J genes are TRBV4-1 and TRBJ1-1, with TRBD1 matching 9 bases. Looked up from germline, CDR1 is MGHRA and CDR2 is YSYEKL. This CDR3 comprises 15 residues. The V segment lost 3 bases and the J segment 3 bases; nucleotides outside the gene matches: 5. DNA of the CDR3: TGCGCCAGCAGCCACCTACAGGGGGCGGACACTGAAGCTTTCTTT. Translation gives CASSHLQGADTEAFF.

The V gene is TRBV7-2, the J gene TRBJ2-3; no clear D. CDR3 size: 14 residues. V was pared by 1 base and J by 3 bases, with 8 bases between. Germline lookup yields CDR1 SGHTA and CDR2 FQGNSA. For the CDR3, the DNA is TGTGCCAGCAGCTTAGGGGCTGGGACAGATACGCAGTATTTT. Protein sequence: CASSLGAGTDTQYF.

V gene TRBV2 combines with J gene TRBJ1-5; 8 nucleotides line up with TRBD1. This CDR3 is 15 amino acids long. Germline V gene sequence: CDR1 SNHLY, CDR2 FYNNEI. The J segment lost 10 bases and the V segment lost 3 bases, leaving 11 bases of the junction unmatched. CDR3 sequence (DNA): TGTGCCAGCAGTGAGGGACAGGCCACAATCGAACCCCAGCATTTT. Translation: CASSEGQATIEPQHF.